These 19 T cell receptor beta chains were sequenced from one sample in a study of shared clonotypes between healthy human individuals (TCRdb year 2020). Library generation was performed with the immunoSEQ multiplex PCR assay. TCRdb retrieved this table from immuneACCESS and kept in-frame rearrangements only. Not all clones are present; in checked studies, unresolved V genes account for under half, and no reason is known for the remainder. This sample lists about 1.1 million clones; approximately 78% were detected once. Roughly 0.56% of the sample is held by the ten biggest clonotypes. The sequencing sample was made of memory CD4+ T cells from PBMCs. Read against the paper, the sample's cell subset or site label means: CD45RA-negative fraction. Receptors originate from a man in his late teens or twenties in good health. Some clones in this sample may be carry-over from other donors' samples.

For this clone: Other DNA sequences from this sample encode an identical CDR3 as well. The V call is TRBV6-1, the J call TRBJ2-3, with D uncertain. V was shortened by 5 bases and J by 2 bases, with 5 bases between the two germline ends. CDR3 length: 12 amino acids. CDR1 and CDR2 (germline): MNHNS, SASEGT. Here the CDR3 reads CASSPNTDTQYF. The CDR3 DNA follows: TGTGCCAGCAGTCCCAACACAGATACGCAGTATTTT.

The V and J genes are TRBV6-4 and TRBJ1-1; TRBD1 might be the D (5 bases). The V end lost 3 bases, the J end lost 4 bases, and 9 bases lay between the germline ends. The CDR3 is made up of 13 amino acids. CDR1 and CDR2 from the germline V gene are MRHNA and SNTAGT. The CDR3 DNA follows: TGTGCCAGCAGTGATTCAGGGCGCACTGAAGCTTTCTTT. Its translation: CASSDSGRTEAFF.

The chain employs TRBV30 and TRBJ2-7; D is ambiguous. The length of the CDR3 is 12 residues. Trimming removed 2 bases at V and 3 bases at J, with 8 bases between. CDR1 GTSNPN and CDR2 SVGIG come from the germline V gene (reference sequence). This CDR3 is CAWSRFHYEQYF. The CDR3 DNA follows: TGTGCCTGGAGTCGTTTTCACTACGAGCAGTACTTC.

V and J are TRBV28 and TRBJ1-1; D may be TRBD1 (6 bases). V lost 1 base and J 2 bases, leaving 11 bases between the germline ends. Germline loops: CDR1 MDHEN, CDR2 SYDVKM. CDR3 size: 15 residues. CDR3 bases: TGTGCCAGCAGTTTATTGGGGGGCCCCAACACTGAAGCTTTCTTT. Its translation: CASSLLGGPNTEAFF.

This chain links TRBV11-2 with TRBJ2-1; D is perhaps TRBD2 (5 bases). Germline V gene data show CDR1 as SGHAT and CDR2 as FQNNGV. Trimming took off 5 bases at V and 7 bases at J, with 15 bases between the two ends. The CDR3 extends over 14 amino acids. For the CDR3, the DNA is TGTGCCAGCAGCCCGAGGGTGGAACGGAATGAGCAGTTCTTC. Translation: CASSPRVERNEQFF.

J is TRBJ2-7 and V is TRBV18, with D perhaps being TRBD1 or TRBD2 (5 bases each). Trimming stripped 0 bases from V and 0 bases from J, with 6 bases between. CDR3 length equals 14 residues. Germline V lookup: CDR1 KGHSH, CDR2 LQKENI. The CDR3 is CASSPPGTSYEQYF. CDR3 DNA sequence: TGTGCCAGCTCACCACCCGGGACCTCCTACGAGCAGTACTTC.

CDR3 in DNA: TGTGCCAGCAGCCGTTTACAGGACGCGAACACCGGGGAGCTGTTTTTT. It yields the protein CASSRLQDANTGELFF. V usage is TRBV9 and J usage is TRBJ2-2, with D perhaps TRBD1 (5 bases). Looked up from germline, CDR1 is SGDLS and CDR2 is YYNGEE. The V and J ends lost 4 bases and 0 bases respectively, with 13 bases between them. The CDR3 has 16 residues.

This clone was counted only a few times. The CDR3 spells CAWSVGEGNQPQHF. The DNA for the CDR3 is TGTGCCTGGAGTGTCGGGGAGGGCAATCAGCCCCAGCATTTT. The V and J genes are TRBV30 and TRBJ1-5; no clear D. Germline V gene sequence: CDR1 GTSNPN, CDR2 SVGIG (reference sequence). V lost 0 bases and J 2 bases, leaving 8 bases between the germline ends. This CDR3 comprises 14 residues.

V is TRBV7-2 and J is TRBJ2-5; D perhaps matches TRBD2 (6 bases). The CDR3 consists of 15 residues. Germline CDR1 SGHTA, CDR2 FQGNSA. The V end lost 5 bases, the J end lost 2 bases, and 15 bases lay between the germline ends. The CDR3 coding sequence is TGTGCCAGCAGCGGTATAGCGGCCTTACAAGAGACCCAGTACTTC. Amino acid sequence: CASSGIAALQETQYF.

The rearrangement joins TRBV4-3 to TRBJ2-1, with 9 bases lining up with TRBD2. Germline V gene data show CDR1 as LGHNA and CDR2 as YSLEER. The V and J ends lost 1 base and 4 bases, in that order; junction bases with no gene match: 11. CDR3 size: 18 residues. In DNA form, the CDR3 reads TGCGCCAGCAGCCAAGGAGGCGTCGTTGCGGGAGGGTACAATGAGCAGTTCTTC. Encoded protein: CASSQGGVVAGGYNEQFF.

This clone occurred once. The V and J genes are TRBV11-3 and TRBJ2-1; no definite D call. The CDR3 length is 18 residues. From germline, CDR1 is SGHNT and CDR2 YENEEA. Trimming removed 1 base at V and 0 bases at J, with 16 bases between. CDR3 amino acids: CASSLGGVGRNSYNEQFF. CDR3 coding DNA: TGTGCCAGCAGCTTAGGTGGGGTCGGGCGGAACTCCTACAATGAGCAGTTCTTC.

The chain combines TRBV6-6 with TRBJ2-4; D remains unclear. The germline CDR1 and CDR2 sequences are MNHNY and SVGAGI (reference sequence). Trimming removed 2 bases at V and 8 bases at J, with 4 bases between. The CDR3 has 11 residues. In DNA, the CDR3 is TGTGCCAGCAGTTACAGGGACATTCAGTACTTC. As protein: CASSYRDIQYF.

This rearrangement joins TRBV18 to TRBJ2-7, with D tentatively TRBD1 or TRBD2 (5 bases each). The CDR3 runs 11 residues. V lost 3 bases, J lost 5 bases, and 5 bases lay in between. CDR1 and CDR2 from the germline V gene are KGHSH and LQKENI. The CDR3 DNA reads TGTGCCAGCTCACCGGGGGACGAGCAGTACTTC. This encodes CASSPGDEQYF.

The chain has TRBV11-2 and TRBJ2-3; 11 nucleotides align to TRBD2. There are 16 residues in the CDR3. CDR1 SGHAT and CDR2 FQNNGV come from the germline V gene. V trimming: 5 bases; J trimming: 2 bases; junction bases outside the gene matches: 6. Here the CDR3 DNA reads TGTGCCAGCAGCCCCAGACTAGCGGGGACCACAGATACGCAGTATTTT. Its translation is CASSPRLAGTTDTQYF.

The chain couples TRBV7-8 to TRBJ1-1; no definite D call. The germline V gene has CDR1 SGHVS and CDR2 FQNEAQ. The CDR3 length is 13 residues. V shed 5 bases and J shed 0 bases, with 7 bases lying between them. Here the CDR3 reads CASSPFMNTEAFF. The CDR3 coding sequence is TGTGCCAGCAGCCCGTTTATGAACACTGAAGCTTTCTTT.

This clone was seen only a few times. The rearrangement joins TRBV11-2 to TRBJ2-7, with 9 positions matching TRBD2. The CDR3 spans 13 residues. The trim removed 9 bases at V and 5 bases at J, leaving 8 bases unmatched. Germline CDR1 SGHAT, CDR2 FQNNGV. The CDR3 region is CASLWIAGDEQYF. CDR3 in DNA: TGTGCCAGTCTATGGATAGCGGGAGACGAGCAGTACTTC.

The CDR3 here is CASTWDRGLHNEQFF. The CDR3 DNA is TGTGCCAGCACCTGGGACAGGGGCCTACACAATGAGCAGTTCTTC. The V call is TRBV7-2, the J call TRBJ2-1; 10 bases map to TRBD1. Germline V gene lookup returns CDR1 SGHTA and CDR2 FQGNSA. The CDR3 length is 15 residues. V shed 7 bases, J shed 5 bases, and the junction held 8 bases outside the gene matches.

Only one count was recorded for this clone. The chain combines TRBV5-1 with TRBJ2-7; D is perhaps TRBD2 (5 bases). Germline lookup yields CDR1 SGHRS and CDR2 YFSETQ. Trimming stripped 2 bases from V and 6 bases from J, with 9 bases between. The CDR3 loop spans 12 amino acids. The CDR3 DNA sequence: TGCGCCAGCAGCTTCCGGGGAAGCGAGCAGTACTTC. This translates into CASSFRGSEQYF.

The V and J genes are TRBV15 and TRBJ2-5; tentative D call: TRBD1 (5 bases). Between the trimmed V and J ends, which lost 1 base and 1 base, there was a span of 13 bases. Germline CDR1 reads LNHNV; CDR2 reads YYDKDF (reference sequence). This CDR3 comprises 16 residues. The CDR3 nucleotides read TGTGCCACCAGCAGAGGAGGCAGGGTAGGCCAAGAGACCCAGTACTTC. Amino acid sequence: CATSRGGRVGQETQYF.